Listed below are T cell receptor beta chains from one sample, sequenced in a study of patients and donors after allogeneic stem cell transplantation. TCRdb called the RT-PCR reads again in MiXCR, with one record for every CDR3 protein. The sample lists about a million distinct CDR3 sequences, 15% to 20% occurring once. Material: blood, either unsorted or a sorted T cell fraction (not recorded which). Receptor source: a human donor who was either an allogeneic HSCT recipient or a stem cell or donor lymphocyte infusion donor (not recorded which). It is not recorded whose cells these are; they may come from a transplant donor. CDR3s include the opening cysteine and the closing phenylalanine or tryptophan. Fields, in order: J gene, V gene, D gene, clone size, CDR3 protein, CDR3 DNA. D genes are given only for firm matches. For some rows the clone size is stated as once, few or many, or as a class when expanded; others skip it.

J gene: TRBJ2-1; V gene: TRBV4-1; D gene: NA; clone size: NA; CDR3 protein: CASSQDVSDHPQYNEQFF; CDR3 DNA: TGCGCCAGCAGCCAAGATGTATCGGATCATCCACAATACAATGAGCAGTTCTTC
J gene: TRBJ2-1; V gene: TRBV25-1; D gene: TRBD2; clone size: few; CDR3 protein: CASSELGSGGNEQFF; CDR3 DNA: TGTGCCAGCAGTGAATTGGGTAGCGGGGGGAATGAGCAGTTCTTC
J gene: TRBJ2-1; V gene: TRBV7-2; D gene: NA; clone size: once; CDR3 protein: CASSLRLRGISYNEQFF; CDR3 DNA: TGTGCCAGCAGCTTGAGACTGAGGGGGATCTCCTACAATGAGCAGTTCTTC
J gene: TRBJ2-1; V gene: TRBV25-1; D gene: TRBD1; clone size: many; CDR3 protein: CASSERGTGPNEQFF; CDR3 DNA: TGTGCCAGCAGTGAGAGGGGGACAGGACCCAATGAGCAGTTCTTC
J gene: TRBJ2-7; V gene: TRBV5-1; D gene: NA; clone size: NA; CDR3 protein: CASSFPDVYEQYF; CDR3 DNA: TGCGCCAGCAGTTTTCCGGACGTTTACGAGCAGTACTTC
J gene: TRBJ2-2; V gene: TRBV5-1; D gene: TRBD2; clone size: few; CDR3 protein: CASSPRTSGRPGDTGELFF; CDR3 DNA: TGCGCCAGCAGCCCAAGGACTAGCGGGAGGCCCGGGGACACCGGGGAGCTGTTTTTT
J gene: TRBJ2-1; V gene: TRBV11-2; D gene: NA; clone size: few; CDR3 protein: CASNLWGRDNEQFF; CDR3 DNA: TGTGCCAGCAACCTCTGGGGTAGGGACAATGAGCAGTTCTTC
J gene: TRBJ1-1; V gene: TRBV12-3/TRBV12-4; D gene: NA; clone size: NA; CDR3 protein: CASTPRIRDTEAFF; CDR3 DNA: TGTGCCAGCACACCTCGGATAAGGGACACTGAAGCTTTCTTT
J gene: TRBJ1-1; V gene: TRBV7-3; D gene: NA; clone size: few; CDR3 protein: CASSLQGSTDTEAFF; CDR3 DNA: TGTGCCAGCAGCTTACAGGGGTCAACGGACACTGAAGCTTTCTTT
J gene: TRBJ2-1; V gene: TRBV12-3/TRBV12-4; D gene: NA; clone size: few; CDR3 protein: CASSLFLTGSYNEQFF; CDR3 DNA: TGTGCCAGCAGTCTCTTCCTGACAGGCTCCTACAATGAGCAGTTCTTC
J gene: TRBJ2-1; V gene: TRBV7-8; D gene: NA; clone size: NA; CDR3 protein: CASTFRREATKQFF; CDR3 DNA: TGTGCCAGCACCTTCCGCAGGGAAGCGACGAAGCAGTTCTTC
J gene: TRBJ2-4; V gene: TRBV12-3/TRBV12-4; D gene: TRBD1; clone size: few; CDR3 protein: CASSFRGRSTKNIQYF; CDR3 DNA: TGTGCCAGCAGTTTCAGGGGGCGATCGACCAAAAACATTCAGTACTTC
J gene: TRBJ2-3; V gene: TRBV6-1; D gene: TRBD2; clone size: NA; CDR3 protein: CASSRGTSGESDTQYF; CDR3 DNA: TGTGCCAGCAGTCGCGGGACTAGCGGGGAATCAGATACGCAGTATTTT
J gene: TRBJ2-3; V gene: TRBV6-1; D gene: NA; clone size: NA; CDR3 protein: CARWEGGGTDTQYF; CDR3 DNA: TGTGCCAGATGGGAGGGGGGTGGCACAGATACGCAGTATTTT
J gene: TRBJ2-6; V gene: TRBV6-5; D gene: NA; clone size: NA; CDR3 protein: CASSYSLSSGANVLTF; CDR3 DNA: TGTGCCAGCAGTTACTCTTTGTCCTCTGGGGCCAACGTCCTGACTTTC
J gene: TRBJ2-3; V gene: TRBV6-1; D gene: TRBD2; clone size: few; CDR3 protein: CASSRAGGITDTQYF; CDR3 DNA: TGTGCCAGCAGTAGAGCGGGAGGGATCACAGATACGCAGTATTTT
J gene: TRBJ2-7; V gene: TRBV4-2; D gene: NA; clone size: NA; CDR3 protein: CASSQDGRVSSFYEQYF; CDR3 DNA: TGTGCCAGCAGCCAAGATGGAAGGGTCTCCTCGTTCTACGAGCAGTACTTC
J gene: TRBJ2-5; V gene: TRBV7-2; D gene: NA; clone size: few; CDR3 protein: CASSLVQTGETQYF; CDR3 DNA: TGTGCCAGCAGCTTAGTTCAGACTGGGGAGACCCAGTACTTC
J gene: TRBJ2-2; V gene: TRBV12-3/TRBV12-4; D gene: TRBD1; clone size: many; CDR3 protein: CASSDRVLVAGELFF; CDR3 DNA: TGTGCCAGCAGTGACAGGGTTCTGGTAGCCGGGGAGCTGTTTTTT
J gene: TRBJ1-4; V gene: TRBV12-3/TRBV12-4; D gene: TRBD1; clone size: NA; CDR3 protein: CASSRSTGGWDEKLFF; CDR3 DNA: TGTGCCAGCAGTCGCTCGACAGGGGGCTGGGATGAAAAACTGTTTTTT
J gene: TRBJ2-7; V gene: TRBV27; D gene: TRBD1; clone size: NA; CDR3 protein: CASSFRDRGEQYF; CDR3 DNA: TGTGCCAGCAGTTTCCGGGACAGGGGCGAGCAGTACTTC
J gene: TRBJ1-1; V gene: TRBV12-3/TRBV12-4; D gene: NA; clone size: NA; CDR3 protein: CASINHPRTDFEAFF; CDR3 DNA: TGTGCCAGCATCAACCACCCGCGGACGGATTTTGAAGCTTTCTTT